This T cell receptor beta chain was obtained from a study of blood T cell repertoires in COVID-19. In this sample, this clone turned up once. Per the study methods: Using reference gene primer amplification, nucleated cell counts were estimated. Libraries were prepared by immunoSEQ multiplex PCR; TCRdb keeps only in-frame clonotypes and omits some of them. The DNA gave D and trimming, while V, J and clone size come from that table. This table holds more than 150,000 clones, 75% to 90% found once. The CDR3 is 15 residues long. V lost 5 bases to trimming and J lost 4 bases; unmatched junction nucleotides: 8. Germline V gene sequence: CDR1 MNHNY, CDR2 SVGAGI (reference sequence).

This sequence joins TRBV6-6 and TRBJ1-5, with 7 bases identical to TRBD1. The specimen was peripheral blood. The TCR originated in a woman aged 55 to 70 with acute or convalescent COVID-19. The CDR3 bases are TGTGCCAGCAGTCCTTGGGACAGCTTAAATCAGCCCCAGCATTTT. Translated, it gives CASSPWDSLNQPQHF.